This record concerns one T cell receptor beta chain sequence. Antigen unknown. This specimen comes from a study of T-cell memory formation after mild COVID-19. Study summary: Largely donor-specific TCR clusters were found.

The germline gives CDR1 SNHLY, CDR2 FYNNEI. Unmatched junction bases numbered 9, after V lost 9 bases and J lost 7 bases. This CDR3 has 14 residues. Notes on the study in general: Among CD4+ contracting clones, most were CM and EM, and CD8+ ones EMRA. Cross-reactive memory apparently joined, as some responding clones appeared in pre-infection memory.

A 5'RACE reaction primed in the constant segment made cDNA libraries of TCR alpha and TCR beta, and these carried sample barcodes and UMIs. MiXCR, applied by TCRdb to the 5' RACE reads, yields one record per CDR3 protein. The table includes a few hundred thousand distinct CDR3 sequences, 15% to 20% detected once. This TCR was recovered from a man aged 18 to 29 who had mild COVID-19 (a few samples of this study predate the infection). Cell type and time point are not known. The rearrangement joins TRBV2 to TRBJ2-1; 10 positions match TRBD2. The sequenced sample consisted of PBMCs or a T cell subset sorted from them (not recorded which). CDR3 protein: CASTSGEMGNEQFF. As DNA, the CDR3 is TGTGCCAGTACTAGCGGGGAGATGGGAAATGAGCAGTTCTTC.